Below are 19 T cell receptor beta chains sequenced from a single sample in a study of cytotoxic CD8 clonotypes in ibrutinib-treated CLL. Generated by immunoSEQ multiplex PCR, the TCRdb table keeps only in-frame clones and is missing some. The profile shows nearly 300,000 clones, more than 70% of them singletons. Sequenced here: PBMCs, sampled at disease progression, from a patient treated with ibrutinib. The receptors were gathered from a human donor with chronic lymphocytic leukemia.

This chain connects TRBV5-1 to TRBJ2-1; TRBD2 agrees at 11 bases. There are 16 residues in the CDR3. With 0 bases clipped from V and 6 bases from J, the junction kept 5 bases outside the gene matches. The germline CDR1 and CDR2 sequences are SGHRS and YFSETQ. The CDR3: CASSLGGGLAGNEQFF. The CDR3 DNA reads as TGCGCCAGCAGCTTGGGGGGAGGACTAGCGGGCAATGAGCAGTTCTTC.

The CDR3 region is CASSLVAGSGNTIYF. The CDR3 region has the DNA TGTGCCAGCAGCTTGGTGGCAGGCTCTGGAAACACCATATATTTT. The rearrangement joins TRBV11-2 to TRBJ1-3; D gene unclear. CDR1 SGHAT and CDR2 FQNNGV come from the germline V gene. Trimming took off 3 bases at V and 0 bases at J, with 9 bases between the two ends. The CDR3 covers 15 residues. The whole variable domain, filled in from reference TRBV11-2 and TRBJ1-3, reads EAGVAQSPRYKIIEKRQSVAFWCNPISGHATLYWYQQILGQGPKLLIQFQNNGVVDDSQLPKDRFSAERLKGVDSTLKIQPAKLEDSAVYLCASSLVAGSGNTIYFGEGSWLTVV.

The CDR3 DNA reads as TGTGCCACAAAGGGACCCCGGGGGCGCGACGAGCAGTACTTC. Its translation is CATKGPRGRDEQYF. V and J are TRBV19 and TRBJ2-7, with D possibly being TRBD1 or TRBD2 (6 bases each). Germline assignment: CDR1 LNHDA and CDR2 SQIVND (reference sequence). This CDR3 comprises 14 residues. With 10 bases removed from V and 5 bases from J, the gap between germline ends came to 21 bases.

The chain is built from TRBV4-1 and TRBJ1-2; D might be TRBD1 (5 bases). In germline, CDR1 is MGHRA, CDR2 YSYEKL. CDR3 length: 16 residues. V shed 1 base and J shed 0 bases, with 12 bases lying between them. DNA of the CDR3: TGCGCCAGCAGCCAAGTACCCGTGACAGCTAACTATGGCTACACCTTC. This sequence encodes CASSQVPVTANYGYTF.

J is TRBJ2-3 and V is TRBV10-3; 11 bases align to TRBD1. The CDR3 totals 13 residues. V gave up 10 bases and J gave up 3 bases; unmatched junction bases: 3. Looked up from germline, CDR1 is ENHRY and CDR2 is SYGVKD. The CDR3 reads CATGTGGTDTQYF. CDR3 coding DNA: TGTGCCACTGGGACAGGGGGGACAGATACGCAGTATTTT.

The V gene is TRBV5-1, the J gene TRBJ2-3; the match to TRBD2 covers 7 bases. The V segment lost 0 bases and the J segment 6 bases; nucleotides outside the gene matches: 4. Germline-derived CDR1 and CDR2 are SGHRS and YFSETQ. CDR3 size: 14 residues. CDR3 region: CASSLVGRSDTQYF. DNA for the CDR3: TGCGCCAGCAGCTTGGTCGGGAGGTCGGATACGCAGTATTTT.

The rearrangement uses TRBV2 and TRBJ2-7, with 10 bases aligning to TRBD1. From germline, CDR1 is SNHLY and CDR2 FYNNEI. CDR3 length: 15 residues. V lost 6 bases, J lost 1 base, and 6 bases stayed unmatched. Here the CDR3 DNA reads TGTGCCAGCAGCAAAGGGACAGGGGCATCCTACGAGCAGTACTTC. It yields the protein CASSKGTGASYEQYF.

The V gene is TRBV4-1, the J gene TRBJ2-1, with 11 bases that match TRBD2. The CDR3 length is 17 residues. V gave up 4 bases and J gave up 7 bases; unmatched junction bases: 12. Germline CDR1 reads MGHRA; CDR2 reads YSYEKL. The DNA for the CDR3 is TGCGCCAGCAGCCCCCTGGACAGGTGGACTAGCGGGAATGAGCAGTTCTTC. This encodes CASSPLDRWTSGNEQFF.

The rearrangement joins TRBV5-4 to TRBJ2-1, with TRBD2 identical over 7 bases. The CDR3 covers 15 residues. The germline V gene has CDR1 SGHNT and CDR2 YYREEE (reference sequence). V lost 0 bases and J lost 6; bases outside the gene matches: 6. In DNA, the CDR3 is TGTGCCAGCAGCTTGGGACTAGCTCCCCTCAATGAGCAGTTCTTC. Amino acids: CASSLGLAPLNEQFF.

The chain employs TRBV5-6 and TRBJ2-3, with 9 bases aligning to TRBD2. Germline V gene data show CDR1 as SGHDT and CDR2 as YYEEEE. CDR3 length: 19 amino acids. Trimming removed 0 bases from V and 0 bases from J; junction bases left unmatched: 11. The CDR3 spells CASSLAWRGGLTSTDTQYF. The CDR3 nucleotides are TGTGCCAGCAGCTTGGCTTGGCGGGGGGGCCTTACTAGCACAGATACGCAGTATTTT.

Only one count was recorded for this clone. V gene TRBV9 combines with J gene TRBJ2-7; possibly TRBD2 for D (6 bases). The germline CDR1 and CDR2 sequences are SGDLS and YYNGEE. V shed 4 bases and J shed 3 bases, with 11 bases lying between them. The CDR3 has 13 residues. The CDR3 nucleotides are TGTGCCAGCAGCCGAGCGGGCCTCTACGAGCAGTACTTC. It encodes CASSRAGLYEQYF.

V and J are TRBV5-1 and TRBJ2-1; no clear D. The germline V gene encodes CDR1 SGHRS and CDR2 YFSETQ. This CDR3 has 14 amino acids. V lost 1 base, J lost 5 bases, and 10 bases lay in between. The CDR3: CASSLYSLHNEQFF. CDR3 in DNA: TGCGCCAGCAGCTTGTACAGCCTCCACAATGAGCAGTTCTTC.

This rearrangement joins TRBV5-1 to TRBJ1-2; D is unclear. V lost 4 bases and J lost 8, with 12 bases in between. CDR3 length: 12 residues. CDR1 and CDR2 from the germline V gene are SGHRS and YFSETQ. The CDR3 DNA is TGCGCCAGCAGCCCCCGCCCGGGAGGCTACACCTTC. This sequence encodes CASSPRPGGYTF.

The chain joins TRBV6-6 to TRBJ2-6, with D hard to call. CDR1 and CDR2 from the germline V gene are MNHNY and SVGAGI (reference sequence). Trimming pared 6 bases from V and 4 bases from J, leaving 10 bases between. This CDR3 contains 14 residues. The CDR3 protein is CASSPPAGANVLTF. As DNA, the CDR3 is TGTGCCAGCAGCCCTCCGGCCGGGGCCAACGTCCTGACTTTC.

V is TRBV15 and J is TRBJ1-5; 9 bases are a match to TRBD1. CDR1 is LNHNV, CDR2 YYDKDF, per germline (reference sequence). CDR3 size: 15 residues. Germline trimming cut 5 bases from V and 7 bases from J; bases unmatched to any gene: 9. The DNA of the CDR3 is TGTGCCACCAGCGGGATTACAGGGGGCTGGCAGCCCCAGCATTTT. Translating gives CATSGITGGWQPQHF.

The gene calls are TRBV10-3 and TRBJ2-3; the D gene could be TRBD1 or TRBD2 (6 bases each). The V gene lost 6 bases and the J gene lost 0 bases, with 16 bases spanning the gap. This CDR3 has 16 amino acids. Looked up from germline, CDR1 is ENHRY and CDR2 is SYGVKD. The CDR3 region is CAIRSRGGLSTDTQYF. The CDR3 region has the DNA TGTGCCATCAGAAGTCGTGGGGGGCTTAGCACAGATACGCAGTATTTT.

The V and J genes are TRBV2 and TRBJ1-3; D not certain. The germline V gene has CDR1 SNHLY and CDR2 FYNNEI. There are 14 residues in the CDR3. V was clipped by 3 bases and J by 0 bases, with 6 bases between them. CDR3 in amino acids: CASSEHISGNTIYF. The CDR3 DNA follows: TGTGCCAGCAGTGAGCACATCTCTGGAAACACCATATATTTT.

This chain connects TRBV15 to TRBJ2-5; D ambiguous. The V end was cut by 0 bases, the J end by 5 bases, with 16 bases between. The CDR3 is 16 residues long. The germline CDR1 and CDR2 sequences are LNHNV and YYDKDF (reference sequence). CDR3 amino acids: CATSRDPSPATETQYF. CDR3 nucleotides: TGTGCCACCAGCAGAGACCCCTCCCCAGCTACGGAGACCCAGTACTTC.

The rearrangement uses TRBV29-1 and TRBJ2-5; D not certain. CDR1 SQVTM and CDR2 ANQGSEA come from the germline V gene. V gave up 1 base and J gave up 4 bases, with 4 bases separating them. This CDR3 spans 11 amino acids. This CDR3 reads CSVEVIETQYF. The DNA of the CDR3 is TGCAGCGTTGAAGTGATAGAGACCCAGTACTTC.